This T cell receptor beta chain derives from a study of blood T cells in healthy people across ages. Together with a sample-barcoded 5' primer, a J-beta primer mix was included in a second PCR lasting about 7 to 11 cycles. TCRdb recomputed calls from the 5' RACE reads with MiXCR, one row per CDR3 protein. Of approximately 800,000 distinct CDR3 sequences listed, around 25% are singletons. With 1 base clipped from V and 2 bases from J, the junction kept 5 bases outside the gene matches. There are 16 residues in the CDR3. Per germline, CDR1 SGHDT and CDR2 YYEEEE. These data were likewise used in another study, on T cells of mothers and their children.

The material sequenced was blood. This sequence joins TRBV5-6 and TRBJ2-1; TRBD2 agrees at 8 bases. This TCR came from a boy aged 5-17 years in good health. This chain's CDR3 is CASSLPGGSPYNEQFF. The CDR3 DNA reads TGTGCCAGCAGCTTGCCGGGGGGGAGTCCCTACAATGAGCAGTTCTTC. Complete variable domain (other parts from reference TRBV5-6 and TRBJ2-1): DAGVTQSPTHLIKTRGQQVTLRCSPKSGHDTVSWYQQALGQGPQFIFQYYEEEERQRGNFPDRFSGHQFPNYSSELNVNALLLGDSALYLCASSLPGGSPYNEQFFGPGTRLTVL.